The clone carrying this T cell receptor beta chain came up a few times. This record comes from a study of cytomegalovirus exposure and HLA in healthy donors. The PCR used 60 Vbeta and 13 Jbeta primers. Some clones are missing from TCRdb's copy, which holds only in-frame ones; the method was immunoSEQ multiplex PCR. This sample has some 110,000 clones; 74% occur once, and the top ten carry under 14%. V shed 1 base and J 3 bases; nucleotides not matched to a gene: 10. Germline values: CDR1 MNHNS, CDR2 SASEGT. The length of the CDR3 is 17 residues. Donors had nominal health at sampling but likely had unrecorded immune exposures.

This sequence was found in a woman aged 45 to 65 in good health and CMV-seropositive. V and J are TRBV6-1 and TRBJ2-7; 9 bases line up with TRBD1. The sequenced sample consisted of PBMCs. The CDR3 here is CASSEEGETGGIYEQYF. CDR3 bases: TGTGCCAGCAGTGAAGAGGGGGAAACAGGGGGCATCTACGAGCAGTACTTC.